This T cell receptor (beta chain) was recovered during a study of radiation and T cells in renal cell carcinoma. This CDR3 has 15 amino acids. The germline gives CDR1 KGHSH, CDR2 LQKENI. Trimming removed 2 bases from V and 3 bases from J, with 10 bases in between. Stated time point: blood 4 weeks post-SBRT, at nephrectomy. Treatment noted: 15 Gy SBRT to primary tumor, nephrectomy 4 weeks later. Blood was sampled at baseline, 2 weeks and 4 weeks after SBRT. Clear cell pathology was present in this patient's renal cell carcinoma. Repertoires were generated with immunoSEQ multiplex PCR, while TCRdb's copy carries only in-frame clones and drops some. The sample lists fewer than 200,000 clones, about 87% occurring once.

This chain uses TRBV18 with TRBJ2-2; D call uncertain. The material sequenced was blood, taken from a patient whose treatment included radiotherapy and nephrectomy. This sequence was found in a woman aged 45-65 years with renal cell carcinoma. CDR3 in amino acids: CASSPRDRDTGELFF. In DNA form, the CDR3 reads TGTGCCAGCTCACCAAGGGATCGGGACACCGGGGAGCTGTTTTTT.